The 8 T cell receptor beta chains listed next were all sequenced from one sample in a study of shared clonotypes between healthy human individuals. Sequencing was performed with immunoSEQ multiplex PCR; in TCRdb, only in-frame clones are kept and a portion is missing. The data hold roughly 2 million clones, with roughly 95% observed a single time. Sequencing was done on a sample of naive CD4+ T cells sorted from blood. Subset here: CD45RA+ positively selected. These receptors all stem from a man aged 18 to 29 in good health.

This rearrangement joins TRBV7-3 to TRBJ2-3; 14 bases line up with TRBD2. V shed 4 bases and J 4 bases; nucleotides not matched to a gene: 7. This CDR3 contains 17 residues. CDR1 and CDR2 from the germline V gene are SGHTA and FQGTGA. CDR3 protein: CASSSPGLAGESDTQYF. The CDR3 DNA follows: TGTGCCAGCAGCTCACCGGGACTAGCGGGGGAATCAGATACGCAGTATTTT.

The chain recombines TRBV6-5 with TRBJ2-1; TRBD2 matches 13 bases. Germline-derived CDR1 and CDR2 are MNHEY and SVGAGI. V lost 4 bases and J lost 10; bases outside the gene matches: 7. CDR3 size: 15 residues. This chain's CDR3 is CASSSLATSGGEQFF. The CDR3 bases are TGTGCCAGCAGTTCCCTTGCGACTAGCGGGGGGGAGCAGTTCTTC.

The chain carries TRBV6-1 and TRBJ1-2; D call uncertain. V shed 6 bases and J shed 4 bases, with 6 bases lying between them. This CDR3 contains 11 residues. CDR1 is MNHNS and CDR2 is SASEGT in the germline V gene. This CDR3 is CASRGSYGYTF. CDR3 coding DNA: TGTGCCAGCAGGGGCTCCTATGGCTACACCTTC.

The CDR3 reads CASSLAPGSRETQYF. The CDR3 DNA sequence: TGTGCCAGCAGCTTAGCTCCGGGCTCGAGAGAGACCCAGTACTTC. The V gene is TRBV7-8, the J gene TRBJ2-5; unclear D gene. Germline V lookup: CDR1 SGHVS, CDR2 FQNEAQ. Between the trimmed V and J ends, which lost 0 bases and 4 bases, there was a span of 12 bases. This CDR3 spans 15 amino acids.

A remark on this clone: This sample includes further DNA sequences coding for the same CDR3. The V call is TRBV9, the J call TRBJ2-2, with D unclear. The V and J ends lost 0 bases and 1 base respectively, with 4 bases between them. CDR1 is SGDLS, CDR2 YYNGEE, per germline. This CDR3 region has 14 residues. The CDR3 region is CASSVAGNTGELFF. Written as DNA, the CDR3 is TGTGCCAGCAGCGTAGCGGGGAACACCGGGGAGCTGTTTTTT.

The V gene is TRBV6-5, the J gene TRBJ2-7, with 8 positions matching TRBD1. CDR1 is MNHEY and CDR2 is SVGAGI in the germline V gene. With 6 bases clipped from V and 2 bases from J, the junction kept 6 bases outside the gene matches. This CDR3 spans 14 amino acids. The CDR3 loop reads CASRTLRGPYEQYF. CDR3 DNA sequence: TGTGCCAGCAGGACCCTCAGGGGGCCCTACGAGCAGTACTTC.

In its sample, this clone was seen once. The chain employs TRBV2 and TRBJ1-1; TRBD1 matches at 7 bases. J lost 6 bases, V lost 6 bases, and 4 bases had no gene match. This CDR3 is built from 12 residues. In germline, CDR1 is SNHLY, CDR2 FYNNEI. In DNA, the CDR3 is TGTGCCAGCAGCGCCGGGACAGCTGAAGCTTTCTTT. Translated: CASSAGTAEAFF.

V is TRBV18 and J is TRBJ1-1; D unresolved. Germline CDR1 KGHSH, CDR2 LQKENI. The CDR3 runs to 13 residues. Trimming took off 3 bases at V and 11 bases at J, with 16 bases between the two ends. CDR3 region: CASSPDTRAGAFF. CDR3 DNA: TGTGCCAGCTCACCCGACACACGGGCGGGGGCTTTCTTT. Looking up the rest from reference TRBV18 and TRBJ1-1 gives the full variable domain: NAGVMQNPRHLVRRRGQEARLRCSPMKGHSHVYWYRQLPEEGLKFMVYLQKENIIDESGMPKERFSAEFPKEGPSILRIQQVVRGDSAAYFCASSPDTRAGAFFGQGTRLTVV.